This T cell receptor beta chain was captured in a study of control samples from healthy donors and cancer patients. The data were produced by immunoSEQ multiplex PCR, yet TCRdb's version contains in-frame clones alone and is incomplete. The repertoire consists of about 110,000 clones, with around 89% occurring once and the leading ten covering roughly 18%. In germline, CDR1 is WNHNN, CDR2 SYGVQD (reference sequence). The V end was cut by 3 bases, the J end by 11 bases, with 13 bases between. This CDR3 spans 12 amino acids. The chain combines TRBV10-1 with TRBJ1-1; no firm D call. The receptor was isolated from a woman between 45 and 65 years old in good health. The sequencing sample was made of blood. Here the CDR3 DNA reads TGCGCCAGCAGTGATTCCCCCGGATGGGCTTTCTTT. Residues: CASSDSPGWAFF.